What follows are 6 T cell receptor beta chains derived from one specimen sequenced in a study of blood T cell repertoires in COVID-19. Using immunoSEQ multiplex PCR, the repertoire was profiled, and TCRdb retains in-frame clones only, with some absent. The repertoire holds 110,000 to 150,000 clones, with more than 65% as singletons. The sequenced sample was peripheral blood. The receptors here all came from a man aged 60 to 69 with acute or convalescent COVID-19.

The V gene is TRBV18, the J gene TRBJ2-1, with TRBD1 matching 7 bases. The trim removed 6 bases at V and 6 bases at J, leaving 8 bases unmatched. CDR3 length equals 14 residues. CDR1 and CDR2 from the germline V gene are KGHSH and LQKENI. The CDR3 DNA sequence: TGTGCCAGCTCCTGGACAGGACGGGGCAATGAGCAGTTCTTC. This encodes CASSWTGRGNEQFF.

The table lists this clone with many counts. The CDR3 nucleotides read TGCAGAGCCCGGGATGAGCAGTTCTTC. Amino acids: CRARDEQFF. The rearrangement links TRBV20-1 to TRBJ2-1; no definite D call. This CDR3 has 9 residues. Looked up from germline, CDR1 is DFQATT and CDR2 is SNEGSKA (reference sequence).

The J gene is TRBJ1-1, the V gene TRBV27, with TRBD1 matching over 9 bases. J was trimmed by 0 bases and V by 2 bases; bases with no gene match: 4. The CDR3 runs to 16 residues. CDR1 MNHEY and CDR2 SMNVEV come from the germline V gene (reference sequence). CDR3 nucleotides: TGTGCCAGCAGTTTACGGACAGGGGCAGTGAACACTGAAGCTTTCTTT. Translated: CASSLRTGAVNTEAFF.

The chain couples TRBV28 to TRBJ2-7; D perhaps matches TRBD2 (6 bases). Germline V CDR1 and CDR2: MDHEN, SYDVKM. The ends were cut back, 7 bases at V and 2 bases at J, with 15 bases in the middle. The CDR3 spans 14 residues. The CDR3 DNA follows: TGTGCCAGCACCACCGCCGGGGGAGCCTACGAGCAGTACTTC. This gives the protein CASTTAGGAYEQYF.

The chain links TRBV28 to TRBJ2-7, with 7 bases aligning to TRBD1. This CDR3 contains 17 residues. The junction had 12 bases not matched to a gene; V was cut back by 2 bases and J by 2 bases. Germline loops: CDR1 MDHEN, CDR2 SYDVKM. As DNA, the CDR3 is TGTGCCAGCAGTTTACTGCCGGACAGGAAGGAAACCTACGAGCAGTACTTC. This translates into CASSLLPDRKETYEQYF.

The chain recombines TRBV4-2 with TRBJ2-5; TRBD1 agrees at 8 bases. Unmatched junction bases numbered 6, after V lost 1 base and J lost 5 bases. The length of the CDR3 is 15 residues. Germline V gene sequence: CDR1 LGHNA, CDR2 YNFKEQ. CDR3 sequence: CASSQGQGPGETQYF. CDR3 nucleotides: TGTGCCAGCAGCCAAGGACAGGGGCCTGGGGAGACCCAGTACTTC.